The T cell receptor beta chain under discussion was sequenced for a study of cytomegalovirus exposure and HLA in healthy donors. Germline CDR1 is SEHNR and CDR2 is FQNEAQ (reference sequence). Trimming took 5 bases from V and 4 from J, leaving 17 bases between them. The CDR3 has 15 residues. On this clone: Its antigen remains unidentified.

Findings and limits, study-wide: Later analysis identified 16,951 TCR beta sequences associated with HLA alleles, using a false discovery rate threshold of 0.05. In a later analysis, common viral pathogens appeared linked to several of the most significant clusters.

PCR used 60 Vbeta primers and 13 Jbeta primers. The data were produced by immunoSEQ multiplex PCR, yet TCRdb's version contains in-frame clones alone and is incomplete. Among 80,000 to 100,000 clones listed, 75% to 85% were seen once. The specimen sequenced was PBMCs. The chain has TRBV7-9 and TRBJ1-2; a weak D match, TRBD1 (5 bases). The clonotype was recovered from a young man in good health and CMV-seropositive. Written as DNA, the CDR3 is TGTGCCAGCAGCCTATCCGGGGGTTCCGGCTATGGCTACACCTTC. Translating gives CASSLSGGSGYGYTF.